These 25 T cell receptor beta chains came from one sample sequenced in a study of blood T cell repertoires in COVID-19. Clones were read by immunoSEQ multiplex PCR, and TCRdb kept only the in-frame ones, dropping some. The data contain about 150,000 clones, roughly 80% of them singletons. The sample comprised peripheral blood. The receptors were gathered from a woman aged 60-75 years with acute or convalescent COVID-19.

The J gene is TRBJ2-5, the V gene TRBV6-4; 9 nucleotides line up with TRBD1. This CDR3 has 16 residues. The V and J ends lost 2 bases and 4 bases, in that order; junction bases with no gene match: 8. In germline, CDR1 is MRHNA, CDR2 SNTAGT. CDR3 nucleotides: TGTGCCAGCAGTGACATGGGACAGGGCAGGGGAGAGACCCAGTACTTC. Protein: CASSDMGQGRGETQYF.

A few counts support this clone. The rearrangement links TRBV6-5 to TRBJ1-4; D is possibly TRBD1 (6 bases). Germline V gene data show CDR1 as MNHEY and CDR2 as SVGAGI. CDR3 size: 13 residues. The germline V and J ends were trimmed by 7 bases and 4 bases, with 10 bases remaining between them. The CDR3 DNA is TGTGCCAGCATGCGACAGGTTAATGAAAAACTGTTTTTT. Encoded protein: CASMRQVNEKLFF.

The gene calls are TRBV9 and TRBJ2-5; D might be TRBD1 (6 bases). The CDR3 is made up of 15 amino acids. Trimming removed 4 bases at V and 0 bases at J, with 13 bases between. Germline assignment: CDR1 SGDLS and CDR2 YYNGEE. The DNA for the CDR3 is TGTGCCAGCAGCCCTAAGAGGGGGTACCAAGAGACCCAGTACTTC. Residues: CASSPKRGYQETQYF.

This chain's CDR3 is CASSGGAGTAANTIYF. The CDR3 DNA follows: TGTGCCAGCAGCGGTGGGGCCGGGACAGCTGCTAACACCATATATTTT. The V gene is TRBV5-6, the J gene TRBJ1-3; TRBD1 aligns across 7 bases. Germline assignment: CDR1 SGHDT and CDR2 YYEEEE. This CDR3 has 16 residues. V lost 4 bases, J lost 7 bases, and 14 bases stayed unmatched. The full variable domain, rest sourced from reference TRBV5-6 and TRBJ1-3, is DAGVTQSPTHLIKTRGQQVTLRCSPKSGHDTVSWYQQALGQGPQFIFQYYEEEERQRGNFPDRFSGHQFPNYSSELNVNALLLGDSALYLCASSGGAGTAANTIYFGEGSWLTVV.

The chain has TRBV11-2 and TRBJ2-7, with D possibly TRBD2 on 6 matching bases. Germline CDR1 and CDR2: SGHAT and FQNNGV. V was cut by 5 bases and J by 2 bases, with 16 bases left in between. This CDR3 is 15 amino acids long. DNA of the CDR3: TGTGCCAGCAGCAACTCCGGGACTGCACCCTACGAGCAGTACTTC. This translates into CASSNSGTAPYEQYF.

The CDR3 DNA reads as TGTGCCAGCAGTTATGGACAGGCCTCTGGGGCCAACGTCCTGACTTTC. Its protein is CASSYGQASGANVLTF. V is TRBV6-5 and J is TRBJ2-6, with 7 bases aligning to TRBD1. The length of the CDR3 is 16 residues. V lost 3 bases to trimming and J lost 0 bases; unmatched junction nucleotides: 2. Germline CDR1 and CDR2: MNHEY and SVGAGI.

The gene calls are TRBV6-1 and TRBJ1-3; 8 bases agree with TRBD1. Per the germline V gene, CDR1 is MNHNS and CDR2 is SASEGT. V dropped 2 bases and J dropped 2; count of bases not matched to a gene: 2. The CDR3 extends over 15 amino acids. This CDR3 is CASSEQGAAGNTIYF. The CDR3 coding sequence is TGTGCCAGCAGTGAACAGGGGGCAGCTGGAAACACCATATATTTT.

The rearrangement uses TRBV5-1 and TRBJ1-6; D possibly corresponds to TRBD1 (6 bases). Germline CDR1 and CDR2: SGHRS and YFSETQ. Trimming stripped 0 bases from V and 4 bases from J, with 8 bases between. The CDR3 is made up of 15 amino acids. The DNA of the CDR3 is TGCGCCAGCAGCTTGGAAGGACAGTATAATTCACCCCTCCACTTT. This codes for CASSLEGQYNSPLHF.

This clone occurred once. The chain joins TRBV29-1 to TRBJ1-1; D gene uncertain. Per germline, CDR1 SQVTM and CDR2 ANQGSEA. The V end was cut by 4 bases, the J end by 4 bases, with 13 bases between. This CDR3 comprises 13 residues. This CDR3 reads CSVGTGLGTEAFF. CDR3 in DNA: TGCAGCGTTGGAACCGGGTTGGGCACTGAAGCTTTCTTT.

The CDR3 coding sequence is TGTGCCAGCAGTTACGGGACAGGGGCAGGCTATGGCTACACCTTC. Its translation: CASSYGTGAGYGYTF. The V and J genes are TRBV6-6 and TRBJ1-2; 10 bases map to TRBD1. J was trimmed by 4 bases and V by 2 bases; bases with no gene match: 4. The CDR3 totals 15 residues. Germline CDR1 is MNHNY and CDR2 is SVGAGI (reference sequence).

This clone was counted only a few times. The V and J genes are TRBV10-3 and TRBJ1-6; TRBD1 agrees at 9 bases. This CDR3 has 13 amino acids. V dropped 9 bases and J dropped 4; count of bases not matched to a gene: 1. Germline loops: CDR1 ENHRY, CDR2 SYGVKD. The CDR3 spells CAIQGAYNSPLHF. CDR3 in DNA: TGTGCCATACAGGGGGCATATAATTCACCCCTCCACTTT.

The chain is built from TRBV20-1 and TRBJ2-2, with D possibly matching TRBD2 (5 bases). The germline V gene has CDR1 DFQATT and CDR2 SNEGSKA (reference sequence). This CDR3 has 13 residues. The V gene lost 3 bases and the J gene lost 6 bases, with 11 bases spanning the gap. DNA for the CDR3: TGCAGTGCTAGTCGGCCCGGGGCCGGGGAGCTGTTTTTT. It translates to CSASRPGAGELFF.

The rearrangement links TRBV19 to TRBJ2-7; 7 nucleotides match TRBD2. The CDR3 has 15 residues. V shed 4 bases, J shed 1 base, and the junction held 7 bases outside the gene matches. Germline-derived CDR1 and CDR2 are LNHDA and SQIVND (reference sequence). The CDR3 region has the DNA TGTGCCAGTAGTAAAAGCGGGGCAGGTTCCTACGAGCAGTACGTC. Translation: CASSKSGAGSYEQYV.

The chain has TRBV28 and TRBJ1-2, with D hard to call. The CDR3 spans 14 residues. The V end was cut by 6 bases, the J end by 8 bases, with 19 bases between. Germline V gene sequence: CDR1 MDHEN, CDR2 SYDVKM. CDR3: CASSIETATWGYTF. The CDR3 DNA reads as TGTGCCAGCAGCATCGAAACAGCTACATGGGGCTACACCTTC.

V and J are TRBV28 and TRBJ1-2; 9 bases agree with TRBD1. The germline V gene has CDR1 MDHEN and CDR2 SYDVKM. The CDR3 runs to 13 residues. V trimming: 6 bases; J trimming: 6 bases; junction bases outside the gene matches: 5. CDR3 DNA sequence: TGTGCCAGCAGACTAACAGGGGGCGATGGCTACACCTTC. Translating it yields CASRLTGGDGYTF.

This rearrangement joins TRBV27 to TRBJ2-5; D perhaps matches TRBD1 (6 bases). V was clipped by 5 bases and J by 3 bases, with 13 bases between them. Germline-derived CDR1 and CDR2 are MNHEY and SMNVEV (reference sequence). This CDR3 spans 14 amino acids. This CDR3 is CASSPWTDKETQYF. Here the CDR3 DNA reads TGTGCCAGCAGTCCATGGACAGATAAAGAGACCCAGTACTTC.

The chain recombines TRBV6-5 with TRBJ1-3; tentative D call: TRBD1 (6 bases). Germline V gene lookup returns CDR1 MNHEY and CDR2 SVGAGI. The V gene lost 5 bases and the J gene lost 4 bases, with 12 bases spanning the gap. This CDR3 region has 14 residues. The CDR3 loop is CASSRGSRGNTIYF. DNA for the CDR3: TGTGCCAGCAGTAGGGGGTCAAGAGGAAACACCATATATTTT.

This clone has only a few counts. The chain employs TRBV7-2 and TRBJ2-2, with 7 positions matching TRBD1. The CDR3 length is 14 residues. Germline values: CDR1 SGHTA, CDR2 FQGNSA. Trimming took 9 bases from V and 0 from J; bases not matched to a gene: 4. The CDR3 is CARQGSSNTGELFF. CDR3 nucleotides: TGTGCCAGACAGGGGTCATCGAACACCGGGGAGCTGTTTTTT.

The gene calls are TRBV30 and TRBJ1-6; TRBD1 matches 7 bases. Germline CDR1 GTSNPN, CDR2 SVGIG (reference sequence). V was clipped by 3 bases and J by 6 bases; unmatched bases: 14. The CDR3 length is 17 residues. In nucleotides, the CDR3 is TGTGCCTGGAGCCTCCCTTCACGGACAGGCCTTAATTCACCCCTCCACTTT. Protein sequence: CAWSLPSRTGLNSPLHF.

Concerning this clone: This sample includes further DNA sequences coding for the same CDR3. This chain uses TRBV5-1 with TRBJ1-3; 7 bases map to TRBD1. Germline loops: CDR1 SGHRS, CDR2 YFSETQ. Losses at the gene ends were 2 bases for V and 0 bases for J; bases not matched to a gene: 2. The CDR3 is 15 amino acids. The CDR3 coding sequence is TGCGCCAGCAGCTTACAGGGGTACTCTGGAAACACCATATATTTT. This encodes CASSLQGYSGNTIYF. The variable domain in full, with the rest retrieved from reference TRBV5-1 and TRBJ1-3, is KAGVTQTPRYLIKTRGQQVTLSCSPISGHRSVSWYQQTPGQGLQFLFEYFSETQRNKGNFPGRFSGRQFSNSRSEMNVSTLELGDSALYLCASSLQGYSGNTIYFGEGSWLTVV.

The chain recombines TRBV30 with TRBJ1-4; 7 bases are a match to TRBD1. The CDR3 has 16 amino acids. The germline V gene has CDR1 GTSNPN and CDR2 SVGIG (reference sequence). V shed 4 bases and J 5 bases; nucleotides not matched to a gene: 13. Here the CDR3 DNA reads TGTGCCTGGACCCTAAAGGGGGCGAACTTGAATGAAAAACTGTTTTTT. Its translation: CAWTLKGANLNEKLFF.

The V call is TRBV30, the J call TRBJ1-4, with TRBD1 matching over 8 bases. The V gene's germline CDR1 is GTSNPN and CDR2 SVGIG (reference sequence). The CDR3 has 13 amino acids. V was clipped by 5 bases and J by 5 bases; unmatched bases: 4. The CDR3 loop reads CAWRGQVNEKLFF. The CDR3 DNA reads TGTGCCTGGCGGGGACAGGTGAATGAAAAACTGTTTTTT. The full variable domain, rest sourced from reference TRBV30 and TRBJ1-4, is SQTIHQWPATLVQPVGSPLSLECTVEGTSNPNLYWYRQAAGRGLQLLFYSVGIGQISSEVPQNLSASRPQDRQFILSSKKLLLSDSGFYLCAWRGQVNEKLFFGSGTQLSVL.

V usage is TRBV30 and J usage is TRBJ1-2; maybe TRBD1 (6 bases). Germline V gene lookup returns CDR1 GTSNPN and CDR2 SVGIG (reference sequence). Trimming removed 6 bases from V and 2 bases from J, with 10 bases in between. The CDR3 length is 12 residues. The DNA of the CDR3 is TGTGCCTGCTTGGGACAAAACTATGGCTACACCTTC. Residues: CACLGQNYGYTF.

This chain's CDR3 is CASSFTGSNTEAFF. The CDR3 nucleotides read TGCGCCAGCAGCTTCACGGGTTCGAACACTGAAGCTTTCTTT. V is TRBV5-1 and J is TRBJ1-1; D is unresolved. Trimming took 2 bases from V and 1 from J, leaving 9 bases between them. Germline V gene lookup returns CDR1 SGHRS and CDR2 YFSETQ. This CDR3 has 14 amino acids. Variable domain in full (rest from reference TRBV5-1 and TRBJ1-1): KAGVTQTPRYLIKTRGQQVTLSCSPISGHRSVSWYQQTPGQGLQFLFEYFSETQRNKGNFPGRFSGRQFSNSRSEMNVSTLELGDSALYLCASSFTGSNTEAFFGQGTRLTVV.

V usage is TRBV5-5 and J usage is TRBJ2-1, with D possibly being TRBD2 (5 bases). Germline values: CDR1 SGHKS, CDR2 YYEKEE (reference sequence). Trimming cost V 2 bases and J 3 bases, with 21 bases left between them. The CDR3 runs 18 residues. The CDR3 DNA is TGTGCCAGCAGCTTAACAATGGGGTTCGGGGTGGGCTACAATGAGCAGTTCTTC. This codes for CASSLTMGFGVGYNEQFF.